The present T cell receptor (beta chain) was sequenced within a study of blood T cell repertoires in COVID-19. Germline CDR1 reads SGHRS; CDR2 reads YFSETQ. This CDR3 spans 15 amino acids. The J segment lost 2 bases and the V segment lost 4 bases, leaving 6 bases of the junction unmatched. The protocol was immunoSEQ multiplex PCR, while the TCRdb copy is restricted to in-frame clones and leaves out a portion. The data contain approximately 150,000 clones, roughly 84% of them singletons. The chain employs TRBV5-1 and TRBJ2-1; 7 bases agree with TRBD2. This TCR was sampled from a man in his 70s who had been exposed to COVID-19. The specimen sequenced was PBMCs or T cells enriched from blood (not recorded which). CDR3 sequence: CASSAGGGTYNEQFF. CDR3 nucleotides: TGCGCCAGCAGCGCTGGGGGGGGGACCTACAATGAGCAGTTCTTC.